This T cell receptor (beta chain) was recorded in a study of T cell responses to AZD1222 COVID-19 vaccine. Profiling relied on immunoSEQ multiplex PCR, and the TCRdb table lists in-frame clones only, not all of them. The sample consists of roughly 80,000 clones, 70% to 90% of them appearing once. This CDR3 region has 15 residues. Germline CDR1 is SGHTA and CDR2 is FQGNSA. V lost 8 bases and J lost 7, with 23 bases in between. The chain recombines TRBV7-2 with TRBJ1-2, with D possibly being TRBD1 (5 bases). The sequence derives from an adult in good health. The source was peripheral blood, collected on day 0 of MenACWY control vaccination. The DNA of the CDR3 is TGTGCCAGCTTCGCTGGGGGGGTCCTCTCGGGTGGCTACACCTTC. Its protein is CASFAGGVLSGGYTF.